A single T cell receptor beta chain is shown here with its context. What it binds is not known. V gave up 6 bases and J gave up 8 bases, with 11 bases separating them. The CDR3 length is 12 residues. In germline, CDR1 is MNHEY, CDR2 SVGEGT. The entry originates in a study of T cells in Graves' hyperthyroidism and ophthalmopathy. General observations from the study: A model of 13 V-J features distinguished ophthalmopathy from stable hyperthyroidism. The model anticipated ophthalmopathy a median around six months pre-onset.

Amplification targeted TCR beta CDR3 regions from RNA transcripts. The HTBI primer set was used in a first-round RT-PCR of the TCR CDR3. TCRdb fed the multiplex PCR reads into MiXCR, producing one record per CDR3 protein. The profile shows approximately 700,000 distinct CDR3 sequences, about 16% of them singletons. The V and J genes are TRBV6-2 or TRBV6-3 and TRBJ2-1, with unresolved D. What was sequenced was blood. The sequence was obtained from a man between 18 and 35 years old with Graves' hyperthyroidism. CDR3 protein: CASSRDWDEQFF. CDR3 bases: TGTGCCAGCAGCCGCGATTGGGATGAGCAGTTCTTC.